These 30 T cell receptor beta chains originate from one sample sequenced in a study of a mutant IDH1 vaccine in newly diagnosed glioma. Time point of the sample: week 35, safety follow-up. A single vaccine dose contained 300 ug of mutant IDH1 20-mer peptide, and topical imiquimod was used with it. The repertoire was sequenced with immunoSEQ multiplex PCR; TCRdb's copy has only in-frame clones and lacks some. The sample gives about 68,000 clones, 84% of which show up once; less than 15% is in the top ten. These TCRs are of unknown antigen specificity. The starting material was PBMCs, obtained from a glioma patient whose treatment included an IDH1 peptide vaccine. The receptor source for this set is a man between 18 and 29 years old with glioma.

This clone occurred once. The chain links TRBV5-6 to TRBJ2-2, with a tentative D call TRBD1 (5 bases). Trimming stripped 1 base from V and 3 bases from J, with 19 bases between. Looked up from germline, CDR1 is SGHDT and CDR2 is YYEEEE. The CDR3 runs to 18 residues. CDR3 sequence reads: CASSLYRGGYDDTGELFF. The DNA of the CDR3 is TGTGCCAGCAGCTTGTATAGGGGTGGATATGACGACACCGGGGAGCTGTTTTTT. The full variable domain, its missing parts supplied by reference TRBV5-6 and TRBJ2-2, is DAGVTQSPTHLIKTRGQQVTLRCSPKSGHDTVSWYQQALGQGPQFIFQYYEEEERQRGNFPDRFSGHQFPNYSSELNVNALLLGDSALYLCASSLYRGGYDDTGELFFGEGSRLTVL.

This clone was counted only a few times. The chain employs TRBV5-1 and TRBJ1-6, with a weak D call TRBD1 (5 bases). CDR3 length equals 16 residues. Germline V CDR1 and CDR2: SGHRS, YFSETQ. V was cut by 4 bases and J by 2 bases, with 13 bases left in between. This CDR3 is CASSGGTATYNSPLHF. The CDR3 region has the DNA TGCGCCAGCAGCGGGGGGACGGCGACCTATAATTCACCCCTCCACTTT. Filled out from reference TRBV5-1 and TRBJ1-6, the complete variable domain reads KAGVTQTPRYLIKTRGQQVTLSCSPISGHRSVSWYQQTPGQGLQFLFEYFSETQRNKGNFPGRFSGRQFSNSRSEMNVSTLELGDSALYLCASSGGTATYNSPLHFGNGTRLTVT.

The chain combines TRBV19 with TRBJ2-2; no definite D call. The CDR3 contains 13 residues. Germline CDR1 reads LNHDA; CDR2 reads SQIVND (reference sequence). V lost 6 bases, J lost 4 bases, and 9 bases lay in between. CDR3 nucleotide sequence: TGTGCCAGTAGACCGGGTCCCACCGGGGAGCTGTTTTTT. Its protein product is CASRPGPTGELFF.

The chain recombines TRBV30 with TRBJ2-1; possibly TRBD1 or TRBD2 for D (6 bases each). The CDR3 covers 16 residues. Germline-derived CDR1 and CDR2 are GTSNPN and SVGIG (reference sequence). V was trimmed by 5 bases and J by 4 bases, leaving 21 bases between them. CDR3 sequence reads: CAWDDQVGGSYNEQFF. CDR3 DNA sequence: TGTGCCTGGGATGATCAGGTCGGGGGCTCGTACAATGAGCAGTTCTTC.

The rearrangement joins TRBV7-9 to TRBJ1-4; TRBD1 aligns across 8 bases. V shed 0 bases and J 6 bases; nucleotides not matched to a gene: 6. Germline values: CDR1 SEHNR, CDR2 FQNEAQ (reference sequence). The CDR3 is 16 residues long. The CDR3 DNA follows: TGTGCCAGCAGCTTAGCTGATGGGACAGGTGATGAAAAACTGTTTTTT. Translation: CASSLADGTGDEKLFF.

The J gene is TRBJ1-2, the V gene TRBV5-1; D remains unclear. The V gene's germline CDR1 is SGHRS and CDR2 YFSETQ. There are 13 residues in the CDR3. V lost 0 bases and J lost 3, with 6 bases in between. CDR3 coding DNA: TGCGCCAGCAGCTTGGAGGCAGACTATGGCTACACCTTC. The encoded protein is CASSLEADYGYTF. Full variable domain (missing parts from reference TRBV5-1 and TRBJ1-2): KAGVTQTPRYLIKTRGQQVTLSCSPISGHRSVSWYQQTPGQGLQFLFEYFSETQRNKGNFPGRFSGRQFSNSRSEMNVSTLELGDSALYLCASSLEADYGYTFGSGTRLTVV.

V and J are TRBV30 and TRBJ1-4; 12 nucleotides agree with TRBD1. The CDR3 runs to 17 residues. J gave up 6 bases and V 4 bases, and 12 bases lay outside the gene matches. The germline V gene encodes CDR1 GTSNPN and CDR2 SVGIG (reference sequence). CDR3 in DNA: TGTGCCTGGACCCCTTCGGGACAGGGGGCGGATGATGAAAAACTGTTTTTT. Translated, it gives CAWTPSGQGADDEKLFF.

The chain uses TRBV9 and TRBJ2-3; 9 bases map to TRBD2. This CDR3 has 15 amino acids. Germline-derived CDR1 and CDR2 are SGDLS and YYNGEE. Trimming removed 4 bases from V and 4 bases from J; junction bases left unmatched: 7. The CDR3 sequence is CASSLSGGWADTQYF. CDR3 coding DNA: TGTGCCAGCAGCCTTAGCGGGGGTTGGGCAGATACGCAGTATTTT.

The chain links TRBV2 to TRBJ2-1; 14 bases match TRBD2. Trimming at V came to 6 bases and at J to 8 bases, leaving 9 bases not matched to a gene. The CDR3 is 16 residues long. CDR1 is SNHLY and CDR2 is FYNNEI in the germline V gene. CDR3 region: CASSGPGLAGVDEQFF. The CDR3 DNA is TGTGCCAGCAGCGGCCCGGGACTAGCGGGGGTGGATGAGCAGTTCTTC.

This clone was counted once. The chain links TRBV18 to TRBJ2-5; D is uncertain. The V gene lost 4 bases and the J gene lost 2 bases, with 5 bases spanning the gap. The length of the CDR3 is 12 residues. In germline, CDR1 is KGHSH, CDR2 LQKENI. CDR3 coding DNA: TGTGCCAGCTCACTGAGGCAAGAGACCCAGTACTTC. Translating gives CASSLRQETQYF.

This chain connects TRBV13 to TRBJ1-1; tentative D call: TRBD1 (6 bases). Germline V gene lookup returns CDR1 PRHDT and CDR2 FYEKMQ (reference sequence). CDR3 length: 14 amino acids. The V end lost 3 bases, the J end lost 1 base, and 9 bases lay between the germline ends. The CDR3, as DNA: TGTGCCAGCAGCTTGGACAGAGAGAACACTGAAGCTTTCTTT. This translates into CASSLDRENTEAFF. The variable domain in full, with the rest retrieved from reference TRBV13 and TRBJ1-1, is AAGVIQSPRHLIKEKRETATLKCYPIPRHDTVYWYQQGPGQDPQFLISFYEKMQSDKGSIPDRFSAQQFSDYHSELNMSSLELGDSALYFCASSLDRENTEAFFGQGTRLTVV.

The rearrangement joins TRBV7-2 to TRBJ2-4; TRBD1 aligns across 9 bases. Germline assignment: CDR1 SGHTA and CDR2 FQGNSA. With 0 bases clipped from V and 8 bases from J, the junction kept 5 bases outside the gene matches. CDR3 size: 15 residues. CDR3 nucleotides: TGTGCCAGCAGCTTAGCCGGGGGACAGGGACACATTCAGTACTTC. This encodes CASSLAGGQGHIQYF.

This clone has a handful of counts. The chain is built from TRBV29-1 and TRBJ1-1; D is unresolved. This CDR3 is built from 13 residues. Trimming pared 1 base from V and 3 bases from J, leaving 9 bases between. CDR1 SQVTM and CDR2 ANQGSEA come from the germline V gene. The CDR3 protein is CSVEGRQHTEAFF. The CDR3 DNA reads as TGCAGCGTTGAAGGCAGGCAGCACACTGAAGCTTTCTTT. The full variable domain, in which reference TRBV29-1 and TRBJ1-1 provide the parts outside the CDR3, is SAVISQKPSRDICQRGTSLTIQCQVDSQVTMMFWYRQQPGQSLTLIATANQGSEATYESGFVIDKFPISRPNLTFSTLTVSNMSPEDSSIYLCSVEGRQHTEAFFGQGTRLTVV.

The V and J genes are TRBV6-5 and TRBJ1-1; perhaps TRBD1 as D (6 bases). The CDR3 is 15 amino acids. Germline V gene lookup returns CDR1 MNHEY and CDR2 SVGAGI. The V end was cut by 5 bases, the J end by 0 bases, with 13 bases between. In nucleotides, the CDR3 is TGTGCCAGCAGTCCAGGGGTGGGGGTGAACACTGAAGCTTTCTTT. Translation: CASSPGVGVNTEAFF.

The sample holds a few counts of this clone. Written as DNA, the CDR3 is TGTGCCTGGCAACCGTGGCAATTTAATGAAAAACTGTTTTTT. Protein sequence: CAWQPWQFNEKLFF. The chain combines TRBV30 with TRBJ1-4, with D hard to call. The V gene lost 5 bases and the J gene lost 4 bases, with 14 bases spanning the gap. The CDR3 totals 14 residues. Per the germline V gene, CDR1 is GTSNPN and CDR2 is SVGIG (reference sequence).

The chain employs TRBV10-3 and TRBJ2-1, with a possible D match to TRBD1 (6 bases). CDR3 size: 14 residues. The germline V gene has CDR1 ENHRY and CDR2 SYGVKD. Trimming took 3 bases from V and 9 from J, leaving 15 bases between them. The CDR3 bases are TGTGCCATCAGTGATCCTAACAGGGTCCGTGAGCAGTTCTTC. Protein product: CAISDPNRVREQFF.

This clone occurred a few times. The chain couples TRBV7-8 to TRBJ2-6; D gene ambiguous. Germline loops: CDR1 SGHVS, CDR2 FQNEAQ. V was clipped by 5 bases and J by 8 bases, with 4 bases between them. The CDR3 consists of 11 residues. The CDR3 spells CASSLTNVLTF. In DNA form, the CDR3 reads TGTGCCAGCAGCCTGACCAACGTCCTGACTTTC.

The chain links TRBV18 to TRBJ1-2; no clear D gene. CDR1 is KGHSH, CDR2 LQKENI, per germline. The CDR3 is 16 amino acids. Trimming stripped 2 bases from V and 0 bases from J, with 13 bases between. CDR3 loop: CASSPNGQYPNYGYTF. The CDR3 DNA reads TGTGCCAGCTCACCAAACGGGCAGTATCCTAACTATGGCTACACCTTC.

This chain connects TRBV6-5 to TRBJ1-2; 7 positions match TRBD1. Germline-derived CDR1 and CDR2 are MNHEY and SVGAGI. The CDR3 contains 15 residues. Trimming took 0 bases from V and 4 from J; bases not matched to a gene: 5. The CDR3 DNA reads as TGTGCCAGCAGTTACTCTGAACAGGGGACCTATGGCTACACCTTC. Amino acids: CASSYSEQGTYGYTF.

V gene TRBV30 combines with J gene TRBJ2-1, with a possible D match to TRBD2 (5 bases). The CDR3 loop spans 13 amino acids. Germline CDR1 and CDR2: GTSNPN and SVGIG (reference sequence). Trimming removed 2 bases at V and 3 bases at J, with 8 bases between. The DNA of the CDR3 is TGTGCCTGGAGTTCCCGGGGCTACAATGAGCAGTTCTTC. This translates into CAWSSRGYNEQFF. Based on the CDR3 plus reference TRBV30 and TRBJ2-1, the full variable domain is SQTIHQWPATLVQPVGSPLSLECTVEGTSNPNLYWYRQAAGRGLQLLFYSVGIGQISSEVPQNLSASRPQDRQFILSSKKLLLSDSGFYLCAWSSRGYNEQFFGPGTRLTVL.

The chain joins TRBV28 to TRBJ1-2, with D unresolved. Germline lookup yields CDR1 MDHEN and CDR2 SYDVKM. The germline V and J ends were trimmed by 1 base and 7 bases, with 4 bases remaining between them. The CDR3 is 11 amino acids. This CDR3 reads CASSLFFGYTF. In DNA form, the CDR3 reads TGTGCCAGCAGTTTATTTTTTGGCTACACCTTC.

The gene calls are TRBV28 and TRBJ2-7; TRBD2 matches at 8 bases. The CDR3 covers 16 residues. J gave up 6 bases and V 3 bases, and 13 bases lay outside the gene matches. Germline V gene sequence: CDR1 MDHEN, CDR2 SYDVKM. The DNA of the CDR3 is TGTGCCAGCAGTTTTCCCGGACTAGCAAGGTTGGGCGAGCAGTACTTC. Amino acid sequence: CASSFPGLARLGEQYF.

This chain links TRBV5-1 with TRBJ2-2; D is perhaps TRBD2 (6 bases). V lost 4 bases to trimming and J lost 1 base, with 14 bases between them. The CDR3 consists of 16 residues. Germline V gene sequence: CDR1 SGHRS, CDR2 YFSETQ. The CDR3 sequence: CASSLLLAENTGELFF. The CDR3 DNA follows: TGCGCCAGCAGCCTGTTACTAGCAGAGAACACCGGGGAGCTGTTTTTT.

The J gene is TRBJ2-5, the V gene TRBV11-3; the match to TRBD2 covers 8 bases. The CDR3 extends over 16 amino acids. Germline CDR1 is SGHNT and CDR2 is YENEEA. V lost 5 bases to trimming and J lost 5 bases; unmatched junction nucleotides: 13. The CDR3 coding sequence is TGTGCCAGCAGCCAAACTAAGCGGGGGCTCTCGGAGACCCAGTACTTC. Translation: CASSQTKRGLSETQYF.

The chain employs TRBV6-6 and TRBJ2-7; possible D gene TRBD1, 6 bases. CDR3 size: 13 residues. Germline CDR1 is MNHNY and CDR2 is SVGAGI (reference sequence). Trimming cost V 9 bases and J 6 bases, with 18 bases left between them. The chain's CDR3 is CASWLGAASEQYF. The CDR3 DNA follows: TGTGCCAGTTGGCTGGGGGCTGCGAGCGAGCAGTACTTC.

In DNA form, the CDR3 reads TGTGCCAGCTCACCAGCCTCGACACAGAACACTGAAGCTTTCTTT. Residues: CASSPASTQNTEAFF. The chain is built from TRBV18 and TRBJ1-1; D gene unclear. Germline CDR1 KGHSH, CDR2 LQKENI. With 2 bases removed from V and 1 base from J, the gap between germline ends came to 11 bases. CDR3 length: 15 residues.

This chain connects TRBV5-4 to TRBJ2-7; the D is unclear. The CDR3 covers 13 residues. The V and J ends lost 2 bases and 2 bases respectively, with 8 bases between them. Per germline, CDR1 SGHNT and CDR2 YYREEE (reference sequence). The CDR3: CASSLDPTYEQYF. The CDR3 nucleotides read TGTGCCAGCAGCTTAGACCCCACCTACGAGCAGTACTTC.

This clone appeared a few times. The rearrangement joins TRBV27 to TRBJ1-1, with D hard to call. This CDR3 contains 15 residues. V was trimmed by 7 bases and J by 3 bases, leaving 18 bases between them. Germline-derived CDR1 and CDR2 are MNHEY and SMNVEV (reference sequence). The CDR3 reads CASTSRHTQDTEAFF. The DNA of the CDR3 is TGTGCCAGCACATCCAGACACACCCAAGACACTGAAGCTTTCTTT.

The chain joins TRBV2 to TRBJ1-5, with D hard to call. Germline V lookup: CDR1 SNHLY, CDR2 FYNNEI. Trimming left V 1 base short and J 2 bases short, with 9 bases between. The CDR3 has 15 amino acids. The CDR3 sequence: CASSEGAVGNQPQHF. For the CDR3, the DNA is TGTGCCAGCAGTGAAGGGGCGGTGGGCAATCAGCCCCAGCATTTT.

As DNA, the CDR3 is TGTGCCAGCGGGCGGTCTGGCACTCAAGAGACCCAGTACTTC. Translating it yields CASGRSGTQETQYF. The chain links TRBV2 to TRBJ2-5; D remains ambiguous. Germline CDR1 is SNHLY and CDR2 is FYNNEI. The CDR3 consists of 14 residues. V was shortened by 8 bases and J by 2 bases, with 15 bases between the two germline ends.